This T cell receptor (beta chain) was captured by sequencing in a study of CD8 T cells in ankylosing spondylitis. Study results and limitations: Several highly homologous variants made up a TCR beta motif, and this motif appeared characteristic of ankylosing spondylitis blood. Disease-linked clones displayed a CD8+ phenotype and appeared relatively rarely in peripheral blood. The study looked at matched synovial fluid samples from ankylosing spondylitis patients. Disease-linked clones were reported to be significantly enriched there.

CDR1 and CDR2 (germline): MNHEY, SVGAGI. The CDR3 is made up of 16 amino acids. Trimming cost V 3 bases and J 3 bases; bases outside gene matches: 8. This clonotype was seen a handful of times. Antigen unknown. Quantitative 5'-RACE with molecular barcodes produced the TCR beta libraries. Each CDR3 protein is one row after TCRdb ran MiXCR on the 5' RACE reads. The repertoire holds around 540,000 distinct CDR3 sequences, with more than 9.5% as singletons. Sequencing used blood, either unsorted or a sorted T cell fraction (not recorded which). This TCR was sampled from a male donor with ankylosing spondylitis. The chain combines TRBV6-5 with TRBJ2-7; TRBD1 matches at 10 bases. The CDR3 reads CASSYRQGAQGYEQYF. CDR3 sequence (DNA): TGTGCCAGCAGTTATCGACAGGGGGCGCAGGGCTACGAGCAGTACTTC.